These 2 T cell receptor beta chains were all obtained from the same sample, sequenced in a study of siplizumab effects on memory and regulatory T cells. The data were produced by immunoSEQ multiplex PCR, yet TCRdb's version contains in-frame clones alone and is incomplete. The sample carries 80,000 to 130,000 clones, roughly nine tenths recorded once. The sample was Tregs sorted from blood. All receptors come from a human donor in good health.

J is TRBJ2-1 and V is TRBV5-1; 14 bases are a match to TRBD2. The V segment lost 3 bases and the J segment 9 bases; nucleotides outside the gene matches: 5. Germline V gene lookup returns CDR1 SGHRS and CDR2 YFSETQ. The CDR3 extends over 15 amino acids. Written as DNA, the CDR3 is TGCGCCAGCAGCTCGGGACTAGCGGGAGTCAGTGAGCAGTTCTTC. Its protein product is CASSSGLAGVSEQFF.

The CDR3 loop reads CASSHAGQDPLGLPYEQYF. The CDR3, as DNA: TGTGCCAGCAGCCACGCGGGACAGGACCCCTTAGGCCTTCCCTACGAGCAGTACTTC. The chain links TRBV21-1 to TRBJ2-7; the table assigns TRBD1, which was not confirmed against the DNA. TRBV21-1 is designated a pseudogene. This CDR3 spans 19 amino acids.